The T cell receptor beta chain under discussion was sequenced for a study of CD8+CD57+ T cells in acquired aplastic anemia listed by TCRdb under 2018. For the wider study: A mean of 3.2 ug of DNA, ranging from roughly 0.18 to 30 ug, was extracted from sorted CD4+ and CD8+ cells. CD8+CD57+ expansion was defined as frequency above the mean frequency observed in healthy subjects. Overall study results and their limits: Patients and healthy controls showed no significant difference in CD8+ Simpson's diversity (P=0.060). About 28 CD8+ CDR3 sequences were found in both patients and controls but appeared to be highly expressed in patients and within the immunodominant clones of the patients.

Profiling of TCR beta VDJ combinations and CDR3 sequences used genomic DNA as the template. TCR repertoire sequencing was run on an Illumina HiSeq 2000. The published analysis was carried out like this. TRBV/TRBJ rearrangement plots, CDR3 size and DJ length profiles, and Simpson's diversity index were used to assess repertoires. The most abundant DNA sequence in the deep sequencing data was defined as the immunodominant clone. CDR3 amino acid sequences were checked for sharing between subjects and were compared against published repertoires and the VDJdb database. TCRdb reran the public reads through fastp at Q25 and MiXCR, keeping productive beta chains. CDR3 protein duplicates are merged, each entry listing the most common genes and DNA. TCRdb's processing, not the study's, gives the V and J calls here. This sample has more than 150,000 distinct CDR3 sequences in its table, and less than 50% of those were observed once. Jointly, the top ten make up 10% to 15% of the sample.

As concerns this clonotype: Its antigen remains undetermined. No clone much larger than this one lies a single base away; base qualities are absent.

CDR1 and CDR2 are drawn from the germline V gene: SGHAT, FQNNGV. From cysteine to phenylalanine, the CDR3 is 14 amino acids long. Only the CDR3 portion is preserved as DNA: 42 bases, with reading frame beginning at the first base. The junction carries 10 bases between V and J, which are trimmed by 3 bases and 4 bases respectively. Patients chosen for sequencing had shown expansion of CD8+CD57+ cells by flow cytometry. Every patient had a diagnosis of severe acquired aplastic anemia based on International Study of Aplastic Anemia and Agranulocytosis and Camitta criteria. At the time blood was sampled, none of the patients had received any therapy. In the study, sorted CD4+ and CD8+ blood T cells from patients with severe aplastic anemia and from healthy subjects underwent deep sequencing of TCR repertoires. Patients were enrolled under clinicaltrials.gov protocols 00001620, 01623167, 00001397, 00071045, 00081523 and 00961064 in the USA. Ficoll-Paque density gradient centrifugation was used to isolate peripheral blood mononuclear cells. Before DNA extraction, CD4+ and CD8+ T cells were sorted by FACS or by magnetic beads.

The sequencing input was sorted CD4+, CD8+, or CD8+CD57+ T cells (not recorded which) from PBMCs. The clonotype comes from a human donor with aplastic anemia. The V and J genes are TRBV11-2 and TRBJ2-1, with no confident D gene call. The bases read TGTGCCAGCAGCTTGACCGGAGTTTACAATGAGCAGTTCTTC. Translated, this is CASSLTGVYNEQFF.